This T cell receptor (beta chain) was sequenced in a study of T-cell memory formation after mild COVID-19. Trimming shortened V by 5 bases and J by 2 bases, and 9 bases separated the two germline ends. This CDR3 region has 14 residues. In regard to this clonotype: Its antigen is not identified.

The study's findings and limits: Clones from the second wave (peaking day 37) had unconfirmed SARS-CoV-2 specificity.

TCR alpha and TCR beta cDNA libraries with sample barcodes and UMIs came from 5'RACE using constant-segment primers. TCRdb re-called the 5' RACE reads through MiXCR, storing one row per CDR3 protein. This sample carries about 430,000 distinct CDR3 sequences, roughly 18% of them seen once, and the ten largest clones take around a fifth. This clonotype originated in a man between 18 and 35 years old who had mild COVID-19 (a few samples of this study predate the infection). Cell type and time point are not known. The genes are TRBV12-3 or TRBV12-4 and TRBJ2-2; the D gene is possibly TRBD2 (5 bases). The source material was PBMCs or a T cell subset sorted from them (not recorded which). The CDR3 region is CASSGSGNTGELFF. As DNA, the CDR3 is TGTGCCAGCAGTGGTTCGGGAAACACCGGGGAGCTGTTTTTT.